This TCR beta chain was identified during a study of spatial heterogeneity in lung cancer. In this sample, this clonotype turned up a few times. The time point was: sample taken at primary tumor resection. Sequencing of whole RNA from tumor, nontumor lung or frozen PBMC involved no sorting. CDR3 length equals 15 residues. The germline gives CDR1 MNHNS, CDR2 SASEGT. The V and J ends lost 2 bases and 5 bases respectively, with 15 bases between them. TCRdb redid the calling of the 5' RACE reads with MiXCR, one entry per CDR3 protein. The sample lists roughly 40,000 distinct CDR3 sequences, 6.8% occurring once.

This chain joins TRBV6-1 and TRBJ1-1; no reliable D call. The starting material was PBMCs, obtained at surgery. The clonotype originates from a female donor with early-stage non-small cell lung cancer. The CDR3 DNA reads TGTGCCAGCAGTGAACAGGCAGCCTTGAGAACTGAAGCTTTCTTT. It is translated as CASSEQAALRTEAFF.